The T cell receptor beta chain under discussion was sequenced for a study of PD-1 blockade in classical Hodgkin lymphoma. With regard to this clone: What it binds is not known.

V was trimmed by 1 base and J by 4 bases, leaving 10 bases between them. CDR1 SNHLY and CDR2 FYNNEI come from the germline V gene. The CDR3 has 14 amino acids. Sequenced by immunoSEQ multiplex PCR; TCRdb stores in-frame clones only, minus some. The profile shows more than 140,000 clones, approximately 72% of them singletons. There was relapse after autologous stem cell transplantation in every patient, and there was variation in brentuximab vedotin exposure. Study-level results: Patients who began taking nivolumab under 1 year after ASCT were left out. Complete responders entered with baseline diversity on par with newly diagnosed patients, the results showed.

The clonotype originates from a human donor with classical Hodgkin lymphoma. The chain joins TRBV2 to TRBJ1-1; no firm D call. This specimen consisted of peripheral blood mononuclear cells (PBMCs), obtained before the second cycle of nivolumab. The CDR3 DNA reads as TGTGCCAGCAGTGAAGATGGAGTAAGCACTGAAGCTTTCTTT. Its translation is CASSEDGVSTEAFF.